This record covers a single T cell receptor beta chain. The table came from immunoSEQ multiplex PCR; TCRdb's copy has only in-frame clones and leaves some out. The data hold almost 400,000 clones, with about 88% observed a single time. This specimen belongs to a study of Ad26.COV2.S vaccination and SARS-CoV-2 variants. Background on the study: A participant enrolled in the COV1001 Ad26.COV2.S trial arm provided the sample.

The treatment denotes: around 19 received Ad26.COV2.S at low or high dose, single or two shots; 5 received placebo; per-sample allocation not given. Repertoires come from day 63 after the first vaccine or placebo injection. This TCR came from a person between 18 and 65 years old who received the Ad26.COV2.S COVID-19 vaccine or a placebo. Specimen: peripheral blood, collected in a trial of Ad26.COV2.S vaccine versus placebo.

CDR3 DNA: TGTGCCAGCTCACCGGCGCGTAGCCTAGCGGGAGTTGAGCAGTTCTTC. Its translation: CASSPARSLAGVEQFF. The rearrangement joins TRBV18 to TRBJ2-1; 10 bases align to TRBD2. Trimming at V came to 3 bases and at J to 9 bases, leaving 11 bases not matched to a gene. Germline-derived CDR1 and CDR2 are KGHSH and LQKENI. This CDR3 spans 16 amino acids.